This T cell receptor beta chain was recorded in a study of tumor-infiltrating lymphocytes in primary liver carcinoma (TCRdb year 2017). Regarding the complete study: Between November 2015 and early 2016, several patients in China with histopathologically diagnosed primary liver carcinoma had surgical resection. Of the five patients (three men and two women, aged 30 to 69 years), four had hepatocellular carcinoma and one had combined HCC and intrahepatic cholangiocarcinoma. Tumors of the five patients were stage T1-T3 N0M0 with maximum diameters of roughly 4 to 10 cm. Each sample produced about 3.5 to 7.13 million productive TCRbeta reads, and read depth showed no significant difference between tissue types. TCRbeta repertoire sequencing, expression microarrays and whole-exome sequencing were combined in the study across five regions of each liver tumor, with adjacent normal tissue and blood also included. A total of about 35 specimens from 5 patients went through TCRbeta repertoire sequencing, namely 25 tumor regions, 5 adjacent noncancerous liver tissues and 5 peripheral blood samples. High reproducibility was observed for the technical replicate repertoires, with mean shared-clone rates approximately 0.9 and correlation coefficients above 0.95.

Study-wide conclusions, independent of this receptor: The study included only five or six patients, and the authors note findings should be validated in a larger study. Compared with blood, tumors had a significantly larger share of the repertoire taken up by the top 250 clones (p = 0.039). Pairs of tumor regions showed greater repertoire overlap (mean about 35%) than tumor-adjacent pairs (approximately 17%) or tumor-blood pairs (roughly 14%), which is consistent with antigen-driven expansion. Because only the TCR beta chain was sequenced and unpaired alpha chains were not captured, true repertoire diversity is likely underestimated. Bulk unsorted samples precluded comparing CD4+ and CD8+ T cell repertoires.

Spanning cysteine to phenylalanine, the CDR3 consists of 16 amino acids. The kept DNA is CDR3 alone, 48 bases in frame from the first base. The junction shows trimming of 8 bases on V and 6 bases on J, and the gene matches do not reach 15 bases of it. CDR1 SEHNR and CDR2 FQNEAQ are derived from the germline V gene (reference sequence). Using a constant-region primer and ProtoScript II reverse transcriptase, TCRbeta-specific cDNA was reverse-transcribed from approximately 500 ng total RNA. Three nested multiplex PCR rounds, following a slightly modified ARM-PCR procedure, were used to build the TCRbeta libraries. Each of the first two PCR rounds ran for approximately 10 cycles and used multiplex TRBV1-TRBV30 forward primers together with a Cbeta reverse primer. A final 25-cycle PCR with Deep VentR polymerase added sample barcodes and Illumina adapters. Amplicons of 200-500 bp were gel-purified with a QIAquick gel extraction kit before sequencing. TCRbeta amplicons were sequenced on an Illumina HiSeq 2500 with 250-bp paired-end reads. From the authors' description of their analysis: Quality trimming of reads was performed with Trimmomatic v0.33, and paired reads were merged with FLASH v1.2.11 so that full CDR3 sequences could be recovered. V, D and J germline segments were assigned to the rearranged TCRbeta sequences by MiGEC v1.2.1b. Clonotype statistics and Shannon-Wiener diversity indices were computed with VDJtools v1.0.0. Except for diversity analysis, only the 250 most abundant clonotypes of each sample were used in subsequent analyses to reduce sampling bias. TCRdb reprocessing: public reads trimmed at Q25 with fastp, clones called with MiXCR, in-frame beta chains kept. Rows with one shared CDR3 protein collapse into an entry with the most common genes and DNA. The V and J calls here are based on TCRdb, not the publication. In this sample the table shows about 300,000 distinct CDR3 sequences, 65% of which occur a single time. Of the sample, roughly 10% is held by the ten largest clones.

This clonotype has just a few counts. No cognate antigen has been identified for it. Base qualities are not at hand, and no much larger clone is one base apart. Blood RNA was extracted from unsorted whole blood with TRIzol reagent; germline DNA came from the DNeasy Blood & Tissue kit. At the time of sampling, the patients had chronic HBV infection and had not received any treatment. Around 3.9 milliliters of peripheral blood were collected into K2EDTA tubes before surgery. The source of this sequence is a man aged 35-49 years with primary liver carcinoma and hepatitis B virus infection. Sequencing was performed on peripheral blood. In this chain, TRBV7-9 is recombined with TRBJ2-1; a stretch of 8 junction bases matches TRBD2. The nucleotides read TGTGCCAGCTATGGTATAACTAGCGGAGATAGCAATGAGCAGTTCTTC. The translation is CASYGITSGDSNEQFF.